The sequence of this T cell receptor (beta chain) was determined in a study of cytomegalovirus exposure and HLA in healthy donors. CDR1 is SGHTA, CDR2 FQGNSA, per germline. V was clipped by 7 bases and J by 7 bases; unmatched bases: 8. This CDR3 region has 13 residues. The method was immunoSEQ multiplex PCR; TCRdb's version includes in-frame clones alone and lacks a portion of them. This table has about 160,000 clones, roughly 84% appearing once. The genes are TRBV7-2 and TRBJ1-2, with TRBD1 matching over 8 bases. The sample was PBMCs. The source of this sequence is a man in his thirties or forties in good health and CMV-seropositive. The CDR3 nucleotides are TGTGCCAGCACTATGACAGGGGAAGGTGGCTACACCTTC. Translation gives CASTMTGEGGYTF.